This T cell receptor (beta chain) comes out of a study of CD8+CD57+ T cells in acquired aplastic anemia. CDR3 and TCR beta VDJ profiling relied on genomic DNA as the template. TCRdb recomputed calls from the reads with MiXCR, one row per CDR3 protein. This sample yields approximately 170,000 distinct CDR3 sequences, of which under 75% are seen a single time; over 40% belongs to the top ten. The length of the CDR3 is 15 residues. V lost 3 bases and J lost 3, with 16 bases in between. Germline CDR1 SGDLS, CDR2 YYNGEE. The source material was sorted CD4+, CD8+, or CD8+CD57+ T cells (not recorded which) from PBMCs. V and J are TRBV9 and TRBJ2-7; possibly TRBD1 or TRBD2 for D (7 bases each). This clonotype originated in a human donor in good health. DNA of the CDR3: TGTGCCAGCAGCGGCCTTGGCAGGGGGGGCTACGAGCAGTACTTC. Residues: CASSGLGRGGYEQYF.